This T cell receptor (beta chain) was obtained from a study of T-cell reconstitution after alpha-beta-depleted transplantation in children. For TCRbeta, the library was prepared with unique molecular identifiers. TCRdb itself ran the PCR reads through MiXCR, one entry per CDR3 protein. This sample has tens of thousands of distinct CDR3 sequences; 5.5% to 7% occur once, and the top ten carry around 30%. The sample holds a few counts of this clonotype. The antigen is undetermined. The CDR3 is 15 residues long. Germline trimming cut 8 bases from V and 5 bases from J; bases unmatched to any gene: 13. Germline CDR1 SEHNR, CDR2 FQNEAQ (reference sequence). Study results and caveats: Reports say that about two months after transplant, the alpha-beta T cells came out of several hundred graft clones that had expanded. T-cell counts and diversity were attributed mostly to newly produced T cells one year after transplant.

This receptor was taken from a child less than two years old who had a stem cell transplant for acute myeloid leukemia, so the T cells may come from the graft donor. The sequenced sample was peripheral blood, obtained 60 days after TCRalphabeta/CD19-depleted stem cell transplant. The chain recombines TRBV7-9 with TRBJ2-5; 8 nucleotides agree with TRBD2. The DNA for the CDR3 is TGTGCCAGCTCGATTCGACCGGGAGGGCCGGAGACCCAGTACTTC. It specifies CASSIRPGGPETQYF.